This record covers a single T cell receptor beta chain. CDR1 and CDR2 (germline): KGHSH, LQKENI. V lost 3 bases, J lost 4 bases, and 6 bases stayed unmatched. This CDR3 spans 15 amino acids. Original handling: Amplification of reference gene primers provided the estimated nucleated cell counts. Repertoires were generated with immunoSEQ multiplex PCR, while TCRdb's copy carries only in-frame clones and drops some. That table gives V, J and clone size, and the DNA gave D and trimming. In the table there are about 59,000 clones, 79% of which are singletons. The data were obtained in a study of blood T cell repertoires in COVID-19. Study-level background: There were acute and convalescent COVID-19 samples, and they came from the United States, Italy and Spain. In each case, the material was cDNA or gDNA derived from T cells, B-cell-depleted T cells, or PBMCs.

The chain links TRBV18 to TRBJ2-5, with 9 bases lining up with TRBD1. This sequence originates from a man aged 60 to 69 with acute or convalescent COVID-19. The sequenced sample consisted of peripheral blood. The chain's CDR3 is CASSPGQGRRETQYF. The CDR3 bases are TGTGCCAGCTCACCGGGACAGGGAAGGAGAGAGACCCAGTACTTC.